This T cell receptor beta chain was observed in a study of early T cells in non-severe SARS-CoV-2 infection. General study points: Private and CD4 specificities were missed by VDJdb matching, skewed to anti-spike CD8.

This clonotype was seen just once. Antigen specificity is unknown. Individual cDNA molecules each received unique molecular identifiers attached to them. MiXCR was run by TCRdb on the 5' RACE reads, yielding one entry per CDR3 protein. The sample lists 100,000 to 120,000 distinct CDR3 sequences, around an eighth occurring once. The junction had 10 bases not matched to a gene; V was cut back by 0 bases and J by 1 base. This CDR3 comprises 17 residues. Germline V gene lookup returns CDR1 DFQATT and CDR2 SNEGSKA (reference sequence). This sequence originates from an adult who was a healthcare worker with PCR-confirmed SARS-CoV-2 infection or an uninfected control (not recorded which). The rearrangement uses TRBV20-1 and TRBJ2-7, with TRBD2 matching over 9 bases. The material sequenced was whole blood, taken at baseline. Here the CDR3 reads CSARDRAGGTISYEQYF. CDR3 nucleotide sequence: TGCAGTGCTAGAGACCGAGCGGGAGGTACCATTTCCTACGAGCAGTACTTC.